Listed here is a single TCR beta chain. The treatment denotes: some 19 received Ad26.COV2.S at low or high dose, single or two shots; 5 received placebo; per-sample allocation not given. Collection of samples fell on day 63 after the first vaccine or placebo injection. Wuhan-strain spike was delivered by a replication-incompetent Ad26 vector. Germline CDR1 and CDR2: SEHNR and FQNEAQ (reference sequence). The V and J ends lost 5 bases and 5 bases respectively, with 15 bases between them. The CDR3 covers 14 residues. The sample belongs to a study of Ad26.COV2.S vaccination and SARS-CoV-2 variants. At the level of the study: Once or twice, 56 days apart, Ad26.COV2.S was delivered intramuscularly.

This table comes from immunoSEQ multiplex PCR, and its TCRdb copy is limited to in-frame clones, with some not included. The sample contains some 350,000 clones, 75% to 90% of which appear only once. This sequence originates from a person aged 18-60 years who received the Ad26.COV2.S COVID-19 vaccine or a placebo. The source was peripheral blood, collected in a trial of Ad26.COV2.S vaccine versus placebo. This chain links TRBV7-9 with TRBJ1-1; no definite D call. CDR3 sequence (DNA): TGTGCCAGCAGCCCCGAATTCAAAGTGACTGAAGCTTTCTTT. Residues: CASSPEFKVTEAFF.